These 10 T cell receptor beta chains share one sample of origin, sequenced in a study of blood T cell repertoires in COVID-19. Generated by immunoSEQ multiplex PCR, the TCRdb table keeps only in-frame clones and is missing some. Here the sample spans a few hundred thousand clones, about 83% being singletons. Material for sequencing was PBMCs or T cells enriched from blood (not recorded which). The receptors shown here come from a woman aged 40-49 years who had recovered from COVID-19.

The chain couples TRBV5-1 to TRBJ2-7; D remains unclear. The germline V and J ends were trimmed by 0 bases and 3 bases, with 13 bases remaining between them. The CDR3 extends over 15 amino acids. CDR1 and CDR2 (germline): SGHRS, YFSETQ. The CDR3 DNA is TGCGCCAGCAGCTTGGATGTCAGACCGGGCTACGAGCAGTACTTC. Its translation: CASSLDVRPGYEQYF.

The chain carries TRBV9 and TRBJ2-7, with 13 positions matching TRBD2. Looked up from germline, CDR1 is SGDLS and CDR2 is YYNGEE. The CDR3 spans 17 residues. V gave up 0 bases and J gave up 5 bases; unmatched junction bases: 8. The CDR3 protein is CASSVEGGLAGANEQYF. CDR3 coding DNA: TGTGCCAGCAGCGTAGAGGGAGGACTAGCGGGAGCCAACGAGCAGTACTTC.

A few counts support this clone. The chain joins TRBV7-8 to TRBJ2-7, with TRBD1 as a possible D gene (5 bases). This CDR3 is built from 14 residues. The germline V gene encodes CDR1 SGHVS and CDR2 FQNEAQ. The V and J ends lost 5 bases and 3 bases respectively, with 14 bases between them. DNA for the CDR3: TGTGCCAGCAGCCGTCAGGGCAGTGTCTACGAGCAGTACTTC. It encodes CASSRQGSVYEQYF.

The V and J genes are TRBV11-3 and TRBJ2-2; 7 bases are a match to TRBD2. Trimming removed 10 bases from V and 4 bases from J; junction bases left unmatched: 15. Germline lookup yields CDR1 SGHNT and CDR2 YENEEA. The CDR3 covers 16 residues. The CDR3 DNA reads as TGTGCCACTCGGGGCGGGGCGGGAGACTCCACCGGGGAGCTGTTTTTT. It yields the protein CATRGGAGDSTGELFF.

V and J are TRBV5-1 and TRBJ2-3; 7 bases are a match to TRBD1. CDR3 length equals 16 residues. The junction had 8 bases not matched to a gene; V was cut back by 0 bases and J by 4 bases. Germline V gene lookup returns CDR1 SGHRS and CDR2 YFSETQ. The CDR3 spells CASSLVAGGRPDTQYF. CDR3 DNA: TGCGCCAGCAGCTTGGTTGCAGGGGGTCGTCCAGATACGCAGTATTTT.

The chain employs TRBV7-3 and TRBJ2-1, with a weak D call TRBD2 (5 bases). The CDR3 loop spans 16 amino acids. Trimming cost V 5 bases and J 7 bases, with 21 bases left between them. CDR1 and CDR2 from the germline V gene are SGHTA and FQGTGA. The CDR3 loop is CASSALGGSNVNEQFF. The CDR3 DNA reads TGTGCCAGCAGCGCCTTAGGTGGGAGCAACGTGAATGAGCAGTTCTTC. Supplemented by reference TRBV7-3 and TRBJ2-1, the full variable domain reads GAGVSQTPSNKVTEKGKYVELRCDPISGHTALYWYRQSLGQGPEFLIYFQGTGAADDSGLPNDRFFAVRPEGSVSTLKIQRTERGDSAVYLCASSALGGSNVNEQFFGPGTRLTVL.

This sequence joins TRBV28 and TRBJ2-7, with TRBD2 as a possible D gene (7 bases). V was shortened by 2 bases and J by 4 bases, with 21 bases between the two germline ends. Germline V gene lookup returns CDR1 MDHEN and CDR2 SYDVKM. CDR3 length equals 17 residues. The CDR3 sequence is CASSLPPGGRKGYEQYF. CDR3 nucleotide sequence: TGTGCCAGCAGTTTACCTCCGGGGGGCAGGAAGGGGTACGAGCAGTACTTC.

CDR3 region: CASSALDSYQETQYF. As DNA, the CDR3 is TGTGCCAGCAGCGCCCTGGACAGCTACCAAGAGACCCAGTACTTC. The chain uses TRBV9 and TRBJ2-5; the D gene is possibly TRBD1 (6 bases). CDR3 size: 15 residues. V lost 3 bases to trimming and J lost 0 bases, with 12 bases between them. Germline CDR1 and CDR2: SGDLS and YYNGEE.

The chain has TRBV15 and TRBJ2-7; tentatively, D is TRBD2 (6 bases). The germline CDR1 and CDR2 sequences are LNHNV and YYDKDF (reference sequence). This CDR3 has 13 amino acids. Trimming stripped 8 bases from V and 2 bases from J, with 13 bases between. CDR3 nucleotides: TGTGCCACCTCCAAGGCGGGACCCTACGAGCAGTACTTC. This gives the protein CATSKAGPYEQYF.

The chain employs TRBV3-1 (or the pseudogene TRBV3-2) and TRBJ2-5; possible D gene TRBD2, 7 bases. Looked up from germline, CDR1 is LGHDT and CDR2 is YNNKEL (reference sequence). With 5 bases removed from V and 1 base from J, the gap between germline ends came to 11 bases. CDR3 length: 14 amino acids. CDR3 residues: CASSWAGAQETQYF. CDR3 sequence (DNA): TGTGCCAGCAGCTGGGCGGGGGCCCAAGAGACCCAGTACTTC.